This T cell receptor beta chain appears in the sequencing data of a study of shared clonotypes between healthy human individuals. Overall study findings and caveats: It was expected that sequencing depth would affect clonotype sharing among donors. Across subsets, estimated richness was generally greater for naive than for memory populations. Several donors shared approximately 5% of their naive CD4 clonotypes.

As for this clone: Its specificity is not known.

Clones were read by immunoSEQ multiplex PCR, and TCRdb kept only the in-frame ones, dropping some. The repertoire consists of fewer than 3 million clones, with 85% to 95% occurring once and the leading ten covering 0.3% to 0.45%. This CDR3 region has 15 residues. CDR1 and CDR2 from the germline V gene are SGHTA and FQGNSA. Trimming stripped 1 base from V and 2 bases from J, with 10 bases between. Source material: naive CD4+ T cells from PBMCs. Described subset: CD45RA+ positively selected. J is TRBJ2-3 and V is TRBV7-2, with D perhaps matching TRBD1 (5 bases). The source is a man younger than 30 in good health. Some clones in this sample may be carry-over from other donors' samples. DNA for the CDR3: TGTGCCAGCAGCTTAGTGCCCAGGGACACAGATACGCAGTATTTT. Translated: CASSLVPRDTDTQYF.